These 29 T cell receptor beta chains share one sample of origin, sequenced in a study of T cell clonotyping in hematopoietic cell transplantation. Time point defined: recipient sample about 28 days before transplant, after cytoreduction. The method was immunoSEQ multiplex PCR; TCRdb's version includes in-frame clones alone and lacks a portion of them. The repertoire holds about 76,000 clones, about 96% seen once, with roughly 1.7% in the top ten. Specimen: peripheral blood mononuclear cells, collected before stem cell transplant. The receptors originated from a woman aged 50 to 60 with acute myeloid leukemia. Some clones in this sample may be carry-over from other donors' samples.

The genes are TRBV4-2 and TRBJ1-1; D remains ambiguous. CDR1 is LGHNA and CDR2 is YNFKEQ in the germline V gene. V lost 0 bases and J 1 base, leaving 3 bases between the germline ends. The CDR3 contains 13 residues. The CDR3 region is CASSQDPNTEAFF. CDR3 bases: TGTGCCAGCAGCCAAGATCCGAACACTGAAGCTTTCTTT.

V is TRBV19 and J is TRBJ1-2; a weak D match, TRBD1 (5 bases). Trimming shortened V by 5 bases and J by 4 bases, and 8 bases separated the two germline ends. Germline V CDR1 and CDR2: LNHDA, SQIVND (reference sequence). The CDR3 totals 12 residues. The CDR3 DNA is TGTGCCAGTAGTGATGGGGCCTATGGCTACACCTTC. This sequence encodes CASSDGAYGYTF.

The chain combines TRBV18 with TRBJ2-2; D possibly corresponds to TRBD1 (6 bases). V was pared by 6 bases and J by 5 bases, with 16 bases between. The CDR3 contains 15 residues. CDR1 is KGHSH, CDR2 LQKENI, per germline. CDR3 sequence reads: CASSPGARETGELFF. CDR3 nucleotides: TGTGCCAGCTCCCCAGGGGCCAGGGAGACCGGGGAGCTGTTTTTT. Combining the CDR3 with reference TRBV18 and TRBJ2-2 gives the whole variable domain NAGVMQNPRHLVRRRGQEARLRCSPMKGHSHVYWYRQLPEEGLKFMVYLQKENIIDESGMPKERFSAEFPKEGPSILRIQQVVRGDSAAYFCASSPGARETGELFFGEGSRLTVL.

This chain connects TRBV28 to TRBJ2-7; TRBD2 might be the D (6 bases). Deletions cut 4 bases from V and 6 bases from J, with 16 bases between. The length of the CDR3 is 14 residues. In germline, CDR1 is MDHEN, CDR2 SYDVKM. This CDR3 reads CASSSSGPTLEQYF. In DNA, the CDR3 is TGTGCCAGCAGTTCAAGCGGGCCGACACTCGAGCAGTACTTC.

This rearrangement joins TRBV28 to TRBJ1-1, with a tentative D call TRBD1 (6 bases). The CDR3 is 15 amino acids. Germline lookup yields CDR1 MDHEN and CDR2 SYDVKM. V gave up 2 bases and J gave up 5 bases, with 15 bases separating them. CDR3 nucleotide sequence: TGTGCCAGCAGTTTAAGGGCAGGGGAGAGTACTGAAGCTTTCTTT. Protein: CASSLRAGESTEAFF.

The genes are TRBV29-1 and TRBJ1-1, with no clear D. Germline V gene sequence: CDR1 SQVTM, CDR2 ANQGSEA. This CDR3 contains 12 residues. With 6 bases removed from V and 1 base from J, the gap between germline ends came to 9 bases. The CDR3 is CSVGRSNTEAFF. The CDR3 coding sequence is TGCAGCGTCGGACGGTCGAACACTGAAGCTTTCTTT.

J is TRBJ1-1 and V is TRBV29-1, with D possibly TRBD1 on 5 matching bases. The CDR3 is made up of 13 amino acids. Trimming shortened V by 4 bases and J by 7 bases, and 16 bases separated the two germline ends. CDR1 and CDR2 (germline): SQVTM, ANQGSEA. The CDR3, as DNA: TGCAGCGTTGGAGAATGGGGGGACGGTGAAGCTTTCTTT. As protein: CSVGEWGDGEAFF. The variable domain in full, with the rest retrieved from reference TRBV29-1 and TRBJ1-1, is SAVISQKPSRDICQRGTSLTIQCQVDSQVTMMFWYRQQPGQSLTLIATANQGSEATYESGFVIDKFPISRPNLTFSTLTVSNMSPEDSSIYLCSVGEWGDGEAFFGQGTRLTVV.

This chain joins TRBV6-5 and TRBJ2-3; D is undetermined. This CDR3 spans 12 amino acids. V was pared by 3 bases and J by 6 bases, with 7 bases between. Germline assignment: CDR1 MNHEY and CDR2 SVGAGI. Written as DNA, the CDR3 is TGTGCCAGCAGTTATGCCGGGGATACGCAGTATTTT. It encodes CASSYAGDTQYF.

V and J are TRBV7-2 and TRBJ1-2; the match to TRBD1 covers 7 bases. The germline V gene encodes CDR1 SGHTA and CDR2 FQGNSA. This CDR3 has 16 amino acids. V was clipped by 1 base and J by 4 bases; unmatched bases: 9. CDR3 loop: CASSLVQGKLGYGYTF. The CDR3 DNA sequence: TGTGCCAGCAGCTTAGTACAGGGGAAGCTGGGCTATGGCTACACCTTC.

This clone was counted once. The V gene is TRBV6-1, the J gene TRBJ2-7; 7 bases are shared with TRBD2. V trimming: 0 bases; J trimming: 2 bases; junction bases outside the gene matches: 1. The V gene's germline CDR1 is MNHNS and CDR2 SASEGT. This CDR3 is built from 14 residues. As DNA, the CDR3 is TGTGCCAGCAGTGAAGCGGGAGGGCCCTACGAGCAGTACTTC. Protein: CASSEAGGPYEQYF.

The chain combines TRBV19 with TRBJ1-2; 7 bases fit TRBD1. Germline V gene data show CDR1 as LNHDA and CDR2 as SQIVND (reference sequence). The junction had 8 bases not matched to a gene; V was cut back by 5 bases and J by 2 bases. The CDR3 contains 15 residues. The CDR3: CASSRAGQANYGYTF. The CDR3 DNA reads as TGTGCCAGTAGTCGCGCCGGACAGGCGAACTATGGCTACACCTTC.

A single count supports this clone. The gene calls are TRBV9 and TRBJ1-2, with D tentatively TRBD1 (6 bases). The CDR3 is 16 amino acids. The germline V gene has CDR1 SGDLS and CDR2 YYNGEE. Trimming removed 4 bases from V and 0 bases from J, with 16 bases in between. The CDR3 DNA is TGTGCCAGCAGCCGTAGACCCGGACAGTCTAACTATGGCTACACCTTC. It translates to CASSRRPGQSNYGYTF.

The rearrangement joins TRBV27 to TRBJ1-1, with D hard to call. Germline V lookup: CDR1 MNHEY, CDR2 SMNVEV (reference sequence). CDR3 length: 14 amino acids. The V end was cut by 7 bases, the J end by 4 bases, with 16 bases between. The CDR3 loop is CASKSGQVLTEAFF. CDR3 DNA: TGTGCCAGCAAATCAGGTCAGGTCCTCACTGAAGCTTTCTTT.

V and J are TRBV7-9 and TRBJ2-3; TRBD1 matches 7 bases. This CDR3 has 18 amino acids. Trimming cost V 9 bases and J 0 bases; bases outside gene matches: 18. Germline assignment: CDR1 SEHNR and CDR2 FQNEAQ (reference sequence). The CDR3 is CARKGMDRFMGSTDTQYF. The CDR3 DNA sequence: TGTGCCAGGAAGGGTATGGACAGGTTCATGGGAAGCACAGATACGCAGTATTTT. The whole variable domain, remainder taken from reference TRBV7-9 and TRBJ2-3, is DTGVSQNPRHKITKRGQNVTFRCDPISEHNRLYWYRQTLGQGPEFLTYFQNEAQLEKSRLLSDRFSAERPKGSFSTLEIQRTEQGDSAMYLCARKGMDRFMGSTDTQYFGPGTRLTVL.

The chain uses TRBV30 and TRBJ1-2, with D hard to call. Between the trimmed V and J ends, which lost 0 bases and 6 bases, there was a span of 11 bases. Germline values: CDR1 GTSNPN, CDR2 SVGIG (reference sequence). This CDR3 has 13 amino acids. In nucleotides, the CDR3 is TGTGCCTGGAGTGTACAAACCGTTGATGGCTACACCTTC. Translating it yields CAWSVQTVDGYTF. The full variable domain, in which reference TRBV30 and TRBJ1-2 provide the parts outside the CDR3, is SQTIHQWPATLVQPVGSPLSLECTVEGTSNPNLYWYRQAAGRGLQLLFYSVGIGQISSEVPQNLSASRPQDRQFILSSKKLLLSDSGFYLCAWSVQTVDGYTFGSGTRLTVV.

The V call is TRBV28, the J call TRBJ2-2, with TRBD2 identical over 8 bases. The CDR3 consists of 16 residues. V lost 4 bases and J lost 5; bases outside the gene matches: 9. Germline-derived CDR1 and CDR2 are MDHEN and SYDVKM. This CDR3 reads CASSSRTSPGTGELFF. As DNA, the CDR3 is TGTGCCAGCAGTTCACGGACTAGCCCTGGGACCGGGGAGCTGTTTTTT.

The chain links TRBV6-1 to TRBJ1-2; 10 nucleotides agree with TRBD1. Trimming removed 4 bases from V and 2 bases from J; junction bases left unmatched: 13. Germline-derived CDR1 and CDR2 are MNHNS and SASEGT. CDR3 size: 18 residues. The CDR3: CASSASGDRGSLNYGYTF. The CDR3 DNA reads TGTGCCAGCAGTGCCTCTGGGGACAGGGGATCCCTAAACTATGGCTACACCTTC.

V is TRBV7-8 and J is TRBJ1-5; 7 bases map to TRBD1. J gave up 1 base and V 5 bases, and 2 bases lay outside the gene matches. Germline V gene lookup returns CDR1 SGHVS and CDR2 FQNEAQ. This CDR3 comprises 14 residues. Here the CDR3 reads CASSPTGSNQPQHF. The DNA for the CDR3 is TGTGCCAGCAGCCCGACAGGGAGCAATCAGCCCCAGCATTTT.

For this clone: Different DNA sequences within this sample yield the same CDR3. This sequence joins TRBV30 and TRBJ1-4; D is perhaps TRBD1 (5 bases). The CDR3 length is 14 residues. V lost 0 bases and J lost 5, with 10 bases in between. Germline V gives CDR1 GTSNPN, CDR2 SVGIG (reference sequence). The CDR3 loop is CAWSVGGDNEKLFF. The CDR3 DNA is TGTGCCTGGAGTGTGGGGGGGGACAATGAAAAACTGTTTTTT.

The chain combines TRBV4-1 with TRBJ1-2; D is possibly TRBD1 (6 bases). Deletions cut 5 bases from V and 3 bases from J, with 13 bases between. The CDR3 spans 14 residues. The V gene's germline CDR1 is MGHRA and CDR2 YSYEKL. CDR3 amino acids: CASSASGGHYGYTF. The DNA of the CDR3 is TGCGCCAGCAGCGCAAGTGGGGGCCACTATGGCTACACCTTC.

The CDR3 region is CASSFSATPGQGGGKRTSGYEQYF. The CDR3 bases are TGTGCCAGCAGTTTCAGCGCAACCCCCGGACAGGGCGGGGGAAAGCGGACTAGCGGCTACGAGCAGTACTTC. The chain combines TRBV27 with TRBJ2-7; the match to TRBD2 covers 10 bases. This CDR3 has 24 amino acids. Germline V gene data show CDR1 as MNHEY and CDR2 as SMNVEV (reference sequence). V shed 3 bases and J 3 bases; nucleotides not matched to a gene: 32.

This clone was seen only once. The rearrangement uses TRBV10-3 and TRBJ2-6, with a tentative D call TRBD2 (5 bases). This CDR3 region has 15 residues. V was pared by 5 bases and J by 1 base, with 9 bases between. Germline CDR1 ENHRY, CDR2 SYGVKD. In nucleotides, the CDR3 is TGTGCCATCAGTCCTCGGGGTTCTGGGGCCAACGTCCTGACTTTC. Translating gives CAISPRGSGANVLTF.

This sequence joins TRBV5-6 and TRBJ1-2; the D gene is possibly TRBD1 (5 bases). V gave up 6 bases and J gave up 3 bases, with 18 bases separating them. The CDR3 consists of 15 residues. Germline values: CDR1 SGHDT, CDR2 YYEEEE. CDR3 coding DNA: TGTGCCAGCACCCTTGGTGGGGGAAAGTACTATGGCTACACCTTC. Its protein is CASTLGGGKYYGYTF.

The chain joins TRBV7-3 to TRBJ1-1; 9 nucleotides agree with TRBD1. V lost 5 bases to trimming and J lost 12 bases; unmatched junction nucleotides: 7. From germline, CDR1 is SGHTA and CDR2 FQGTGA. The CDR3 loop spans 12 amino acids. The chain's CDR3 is CASSPGQGSPFF. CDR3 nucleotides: TGTGCCAGCAGCCCCGGACAGGGGAGCCCTTTCTTT. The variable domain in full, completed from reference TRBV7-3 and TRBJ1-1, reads GAGVSQTPSNKVTEKGKYVELRCDPISGHTALYWYRQSLGQGPEFLIYFQGTGAADDSGLPNDRFFAVRPEGSVSTLKIQRTERGDSAVYLCASSPGQGSPFFGQGTRLTVV.

The CDR3 DNA reads TGTGCCAGCAGCGCGGACACGACAGGGCACGAGACCCAGTACTTC. Translated: CASSADTTGHETQYF. The V and J genes are TRBV5-6 and TRBJ2-5; 7 positions match TRBD1. The CDR3 is made up of 15 amino acids. Germline CDR1 is SGHDT and CDR2 is YYEEEE. The J segment lost 5 bases and the V segment lost 4 bases, leaving 11 bases of the junction unmatched.

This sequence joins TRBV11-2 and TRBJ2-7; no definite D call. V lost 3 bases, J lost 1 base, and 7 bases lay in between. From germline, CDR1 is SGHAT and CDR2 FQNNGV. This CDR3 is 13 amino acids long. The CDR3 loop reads CASSFYSSYEQYF. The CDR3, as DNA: TGTGCCAGCAGCTTTTATTCTTCCTACGAGCAGTACTTC. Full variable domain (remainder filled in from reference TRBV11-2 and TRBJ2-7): EAGVAQSPRYKIIEKRQSVAFWCNPISGHATLYWYQQILGQGPKLLIQFQNNGVVDDSQLPKDRFSAERLKGVDSTLKIQPAKLEDSAVYLCASSFYSSYEQYFGPGTRLTVT.

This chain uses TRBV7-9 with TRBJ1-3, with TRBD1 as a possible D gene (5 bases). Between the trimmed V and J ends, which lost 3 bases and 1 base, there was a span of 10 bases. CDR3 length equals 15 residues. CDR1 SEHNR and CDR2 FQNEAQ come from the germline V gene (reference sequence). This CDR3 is CASSLTAKSGNTIYF. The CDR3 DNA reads TGTGCCAGCAGCTTGACAGCTAAATCTGGAAACACCATATATTTT.

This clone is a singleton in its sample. CDR3 sequence reads: CASSGQMNGEQFF. For the CDR3, the DNA is TGTGCCAGCAGTGGGCAGATGAATGGTGAGCAGTTCTTC. This chain joins TRBV2 and TRBJ2-1; D remains ambiguous. V was pared by 4 bases and J by 9 bases, with 13 bases between. CDR1 and CDR2 (germline): SNHLY, FYNNEI. This CDR3 region has 13 residues.

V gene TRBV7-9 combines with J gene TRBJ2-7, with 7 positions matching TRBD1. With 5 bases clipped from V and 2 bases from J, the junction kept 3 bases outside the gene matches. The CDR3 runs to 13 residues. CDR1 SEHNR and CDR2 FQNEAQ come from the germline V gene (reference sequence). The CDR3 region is CASSVQGPYEQYF. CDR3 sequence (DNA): TGTGCCAGCAGCGTACAGGGGCCCTACGAGCAGTACTTC.